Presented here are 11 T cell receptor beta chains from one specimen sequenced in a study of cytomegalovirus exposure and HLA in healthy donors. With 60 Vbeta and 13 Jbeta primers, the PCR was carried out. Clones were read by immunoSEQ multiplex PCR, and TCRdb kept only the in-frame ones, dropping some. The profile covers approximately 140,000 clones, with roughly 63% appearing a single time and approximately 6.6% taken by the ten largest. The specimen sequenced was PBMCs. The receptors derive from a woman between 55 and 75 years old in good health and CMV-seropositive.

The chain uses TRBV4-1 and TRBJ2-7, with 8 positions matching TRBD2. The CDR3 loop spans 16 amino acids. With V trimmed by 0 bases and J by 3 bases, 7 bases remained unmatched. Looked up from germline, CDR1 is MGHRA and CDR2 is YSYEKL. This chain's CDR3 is CASSQDPSGSDYEQYF. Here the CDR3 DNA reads TGCGCCAGCAGCCAAGACCCCAGCGGGAGTGACTACGAGCAGTACTTC.

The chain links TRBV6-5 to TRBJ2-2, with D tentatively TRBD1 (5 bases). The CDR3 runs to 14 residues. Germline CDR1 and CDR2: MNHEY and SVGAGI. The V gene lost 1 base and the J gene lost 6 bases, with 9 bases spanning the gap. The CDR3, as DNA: TGTGCCAGCAGTTACTGGGCAGGGTCCGGGGAGCTGTTTTTT. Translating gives CASSYWAGSGELFF.

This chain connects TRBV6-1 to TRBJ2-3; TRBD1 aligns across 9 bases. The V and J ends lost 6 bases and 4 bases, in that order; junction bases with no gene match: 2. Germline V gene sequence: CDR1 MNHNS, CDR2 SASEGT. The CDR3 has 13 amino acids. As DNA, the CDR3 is TGTGCCAGCAGAACAGGGGGCCCAGATACGCAGTATTTT. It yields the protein CASRTGGPDTQYF.

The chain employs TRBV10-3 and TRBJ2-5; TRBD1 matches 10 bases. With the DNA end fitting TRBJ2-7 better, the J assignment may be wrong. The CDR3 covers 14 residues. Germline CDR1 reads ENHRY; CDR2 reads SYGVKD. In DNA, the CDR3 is TGTGCCATCAGTGAAGGGGACAGGGGCGACGAGCAGTACTTC. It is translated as CAISEGDRGDEQYF.

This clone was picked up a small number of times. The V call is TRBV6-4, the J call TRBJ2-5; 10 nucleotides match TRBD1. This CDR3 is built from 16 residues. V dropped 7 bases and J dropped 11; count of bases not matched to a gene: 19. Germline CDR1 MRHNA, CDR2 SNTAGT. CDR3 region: CASIPTPGTGVGEQYF. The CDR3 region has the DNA TGTGCCAGCATTCCAACCCCGGGGACAGGGGTTGGAGAGCAGTACTTC.

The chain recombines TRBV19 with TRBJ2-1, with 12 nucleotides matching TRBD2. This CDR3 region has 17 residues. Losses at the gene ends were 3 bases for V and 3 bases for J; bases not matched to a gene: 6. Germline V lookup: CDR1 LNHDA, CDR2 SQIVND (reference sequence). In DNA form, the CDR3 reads TGTGCCAGTAGTATCGCCGGGACTAGCGGGTACTACAATGAGCAGTTCTTC. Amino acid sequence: CASSIAGTSGYYNEQFF.

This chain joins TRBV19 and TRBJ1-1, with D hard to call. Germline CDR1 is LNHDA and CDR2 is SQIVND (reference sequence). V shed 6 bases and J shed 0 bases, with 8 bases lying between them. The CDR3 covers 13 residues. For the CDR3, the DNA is TGTGCCAGTAGAATCTCCTTGAACACTGAAGCTTTCTTT. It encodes CASRISLNTEAFF.

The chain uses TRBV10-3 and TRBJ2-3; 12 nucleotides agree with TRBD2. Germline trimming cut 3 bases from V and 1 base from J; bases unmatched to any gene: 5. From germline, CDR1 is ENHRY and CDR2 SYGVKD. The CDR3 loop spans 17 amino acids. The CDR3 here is CAISDPTSGGRTDTQYF. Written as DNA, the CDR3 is TGTGCCATCAGTGACCCGACTAGCGGGGGTCGCACAGATACGCAGTATTTT.

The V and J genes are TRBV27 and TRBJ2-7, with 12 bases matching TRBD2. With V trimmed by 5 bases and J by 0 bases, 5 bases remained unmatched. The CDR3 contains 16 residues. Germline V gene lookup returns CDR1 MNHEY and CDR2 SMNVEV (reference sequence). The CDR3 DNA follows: TGTGCCAGCAGTCCCCGACTAGCGGGAGCCTCCTACGAGCAGTACTTC. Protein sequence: CASSPRLAGASYEQYF.

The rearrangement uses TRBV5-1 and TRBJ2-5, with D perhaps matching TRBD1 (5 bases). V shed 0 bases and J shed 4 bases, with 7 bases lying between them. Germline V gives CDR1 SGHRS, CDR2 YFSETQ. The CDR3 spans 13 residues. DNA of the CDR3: TGCGCCAGCAGCTTGGGCAGGGCAGAGACCCAGTACTTC. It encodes CASSLGRAETQYF.

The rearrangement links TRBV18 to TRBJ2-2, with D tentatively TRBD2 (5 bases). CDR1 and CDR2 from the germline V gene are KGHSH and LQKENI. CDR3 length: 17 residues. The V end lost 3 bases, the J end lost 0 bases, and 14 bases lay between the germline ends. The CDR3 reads CASSPPIFGANTGELFF. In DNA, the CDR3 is TGTGCCAGCTCACCCCCGATCTTCGGGGCGAACACCGGGGAGCTGTTTTTT.